The rows below give T cell receptor beta chains drawn from one sample of a study of T cells after yellow fever vaccination. MiXCR, run by TCRdb on the 5' RACE reads, gives a single entry per CDR3 protein. Among 250,000 to 300,000 distinct CDR3 sequences, about 5% were seen once, and the ten largest hold around 3.5%. The input for sequencing was CD4+ T cells sorted from PBMCs, taken on the day of the yellow fever booster vaccination. The source is a man aged 18 to 29 who received the YFV17D yellow fever vaccine. Both conserved end residues are part of each CDR3. D genes are given only for firm matches. Some rows mark clone size as missing; the rest say once, few, many or name a class of expanded clone.

clone size,J gene,D gene,V gene,CDR3 protein,CDR3 DNA
.,TRBJ2-3,.,TRBV5-1,CASSTGFYITSTDTQYF,TGCGCCAGCAGCACGGGTTTCTACATTACTAGCACAGATACGCAGTATTTT
few,TRBJ2-3,TRBD1,TRBV7-6,CASSPAPGQGARDTQYF,TGTGCCAGCAGCCCCGCCCCGGGACAGGGGGCTAGAGATACGCAGTATTTT
.,TRBJ2-3,.,TRBV3-1,CASSQAEAVYTQYF,TGTGCCAGCAGCCAAGCGGAGGCCGTATATACGCAGTATTTT
.,TRBJ1-1,TRBD1,TRBV5-5,CASSPGQGSKAEAFF,TGTGCCAGCAGCCCCGGACAGGGGTCTAAAGCTGAAGCTTTCTTT
few,TRBJ1-6,.,TRBV28,CASSLVGNTRNSPLHF,TGTGCCAGCAGTTTAGTCGGAAACACGCGGAATTCACCCCTCCACTTT
.,TRBJ1-5,.,TRBV3-2,CASSPTVNNDSNQPQHF,TGTGCCAGCAGCCCGACAGTTAATAATGATAGCAATCAGCCCCAGCATTTT
many,TRBJ2-3,.,TRBV7-9,CASSFRDPPDTQYF,TGTGCCAGCAGCTTCAGGGACCCACCAGATACGCAGTATTTT
many,TRBJ1-1,TRBD1,TRBV3-1,CASRARTGEAFF,TGTGCCAGCAGAGCACGGACAGGCGAAGCTTTCTTT
.,TRBJ2-5,.,TRBV2,CASRQYQETQYF,TGTGCCAGCAGACAGTACCAAGAGACCCAGTACTTC
few,TRBJ1-5,.,TRBV7-3,CASSLRAGQPQHF,TGTGCCAGCAGCTTACGAGCGGGTCAGCCCCAGCATTTT